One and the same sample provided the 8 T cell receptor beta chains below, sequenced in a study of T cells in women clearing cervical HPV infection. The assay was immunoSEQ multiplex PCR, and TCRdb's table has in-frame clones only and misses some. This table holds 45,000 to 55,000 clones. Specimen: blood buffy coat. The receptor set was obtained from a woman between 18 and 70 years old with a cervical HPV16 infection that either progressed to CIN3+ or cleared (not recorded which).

CDR3 protein: CASSLAEAATNEKLFF. The part of the CDR3 DNA that was read is TGTGCCAGCAGCTTAGCCGAGGCCGCAACTAATGAAAAA. The chain joins TRBV7-2 to TRBJ1-4; no definite D call. The missing CDR3 end, 3 residues past where the read stops, is filled in from the germline J gene. Trimming shortened V by 0 bases and J by 0 bases, and 8 bases separated the two germline ends. CDR1 SGHTA and CDR2 FQGNSA come from the germline V gene. This CDR3 is built from 16 residues.

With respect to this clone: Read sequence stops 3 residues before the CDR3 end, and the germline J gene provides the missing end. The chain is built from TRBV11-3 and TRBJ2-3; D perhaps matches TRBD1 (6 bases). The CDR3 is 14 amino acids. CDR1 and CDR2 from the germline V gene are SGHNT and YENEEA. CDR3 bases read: TGTGCCAGCAGCTTACGCGCAGGGGACGGGACG. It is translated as CASSLRAGDGT. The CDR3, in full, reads CASSLRAGDGTQYF.

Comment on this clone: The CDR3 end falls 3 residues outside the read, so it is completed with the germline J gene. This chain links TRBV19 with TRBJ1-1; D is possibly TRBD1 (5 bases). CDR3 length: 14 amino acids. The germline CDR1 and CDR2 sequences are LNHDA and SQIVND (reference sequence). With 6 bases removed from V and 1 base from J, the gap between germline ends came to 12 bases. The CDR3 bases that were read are TGTGCCAGTAGCCCGACAGCGGGGAACACTGAA. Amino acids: CASSPTAGNTE. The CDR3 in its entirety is CASSPTAGNTEAFF.

The sequenced CDR3 bases are TGTGCCAGCAGCTTAGGTCTAGCCAAAAACATT. Protein: CASSLGLAKNI. The complete CDR3 reads CASSLGLAKNIQYF. V gene TRBV5-6 combines with J gene TRBJ2-4, with no clear D. The CDR3 goes on 3 residues after the read ends, and that part is filled in from the germline J gene. With 2 bases removed from V and 0 bases from J, the gap between germline ends came to 6 bases. Germline loops: CDR1 SGHDT, CDR2 YYEEEE. The CDR3 totals 14 residues. Using reference TRBV5-6 and TRBJ2-4 for the parts outside the CDR3, the full variable domain is DAGVTQSPTHLIKTRGQQVTLRCSPKSGHDTVSWYQQALGQGPQFIFQYYEEEERQRGNFPDRFSGHQFPNYSSELNVNALLLGDSALYLCASSLGLAKNIQYFGAGTRLSVL.

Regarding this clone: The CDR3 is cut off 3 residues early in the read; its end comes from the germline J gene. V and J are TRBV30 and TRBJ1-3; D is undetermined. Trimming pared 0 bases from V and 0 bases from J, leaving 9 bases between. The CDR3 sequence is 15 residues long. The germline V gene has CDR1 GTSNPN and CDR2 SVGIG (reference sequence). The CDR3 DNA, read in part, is TGTGCCTGGAGTGTACTCCCGTACTCTGGAAACACC. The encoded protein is CAWSVLPYSGNT. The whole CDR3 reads CAWSVLPYSGNTIYF.

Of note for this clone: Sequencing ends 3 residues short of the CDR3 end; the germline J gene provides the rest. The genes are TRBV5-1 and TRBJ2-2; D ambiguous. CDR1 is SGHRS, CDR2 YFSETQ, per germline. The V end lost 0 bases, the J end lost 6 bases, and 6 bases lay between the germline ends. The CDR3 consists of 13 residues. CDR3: CASSLGVSGELFF. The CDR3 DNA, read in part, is TGCGCCAGCAGCTTGGGCGTTTCCGGGGAG.

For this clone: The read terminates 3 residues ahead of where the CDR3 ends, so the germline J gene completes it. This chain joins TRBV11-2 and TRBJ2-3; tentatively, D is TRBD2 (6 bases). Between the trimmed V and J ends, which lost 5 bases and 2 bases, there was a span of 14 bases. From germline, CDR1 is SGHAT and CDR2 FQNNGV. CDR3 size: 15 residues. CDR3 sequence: CASSTRLVHTDTQYF. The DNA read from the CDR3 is TGTGCCAGCAGCACCCGACTAGTACACACAGATACG.

This CDR3 reads CASTPRETQYF. Incomplete CDR3 DNA: TGTGCCAGCACCCCCCGGGAGACC. This chain joins TRBV2 and TRBJ2-5, with D hard to call. The CDR3 goes on 3 residues after the read ends, and that part is filled in from the germline J gene. V was pared by 7 bases and J by 5 bases, with 8 bases between. This CDR3 contains 11 residues. Germline lookup yields CDR1 SNHLY and CDR2 FYNNEI.